Below, one TCR beta chain is given with its context. Sequence at one end of the junction differs from germline and may be a read error. The data belong to a study of T cell changes during pregnancy in multiple sclerosis. TCRdb's copy holds only in-frame clones and misses some; the assay was immunoSEQ multiplex PCR. Here the sample spans about 59,000 clones, 92% being singletons. CDR1 is LNHNV, CDR2 YYDKDF, per germline (reference sequence). There are 16 residues in the CDR3. This sequence originates from a female donor with multiple sclerosis, enrolled in a pregnancy study. The chain uses TRBV15 and TRBJ2-4, with 8 nucleotides matching TRBD2. Sequencing was performed on peripheral blood, taken in the first trimester of pregnancy. The CDR3 spells CATSRDGSGAKNIQYF. In nucleotides, the CDR3 is TGTGCCACCAGCCGAGACGGTAGCGGGGCGAAAAACATTCAGTACTTC.